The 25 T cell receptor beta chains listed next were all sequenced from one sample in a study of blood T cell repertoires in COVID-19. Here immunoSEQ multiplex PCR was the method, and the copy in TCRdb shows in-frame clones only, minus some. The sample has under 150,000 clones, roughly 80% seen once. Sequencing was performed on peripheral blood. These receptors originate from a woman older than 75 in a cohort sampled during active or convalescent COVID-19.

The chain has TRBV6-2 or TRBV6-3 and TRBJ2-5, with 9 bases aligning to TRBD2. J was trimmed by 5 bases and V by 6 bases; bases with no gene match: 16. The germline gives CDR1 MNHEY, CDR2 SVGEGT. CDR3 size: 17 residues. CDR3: CASSPVGGGGVRETQYF. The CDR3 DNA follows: TGTGCCAGCAGCCCTGTGGGTGGCGGGGGGGTTCGGGAGACCCAGTACTTC.

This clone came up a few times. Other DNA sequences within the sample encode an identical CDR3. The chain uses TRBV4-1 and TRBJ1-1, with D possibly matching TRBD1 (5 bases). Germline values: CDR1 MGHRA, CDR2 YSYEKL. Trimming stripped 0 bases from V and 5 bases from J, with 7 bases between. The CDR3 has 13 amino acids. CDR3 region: CASSQDRGTEAFF. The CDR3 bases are TGCGCCAGCAGCCAAGATAGGGGTACTGAAGCTTTCTTT.

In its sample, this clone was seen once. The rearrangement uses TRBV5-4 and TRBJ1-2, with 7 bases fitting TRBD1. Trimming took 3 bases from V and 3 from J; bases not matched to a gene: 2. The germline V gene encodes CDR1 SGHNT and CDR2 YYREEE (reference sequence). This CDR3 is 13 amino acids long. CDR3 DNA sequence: TGTGCCAGCAGCTCACAGGGGTACTATGGCTACACCTTC. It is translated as CASSSQGYYGYTF.

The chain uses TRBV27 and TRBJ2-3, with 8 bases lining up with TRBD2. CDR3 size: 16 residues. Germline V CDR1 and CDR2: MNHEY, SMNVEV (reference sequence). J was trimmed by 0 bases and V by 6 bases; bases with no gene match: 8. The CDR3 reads CASRYERGPSTDTQYF. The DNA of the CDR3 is TGTGCCAGCAGATATGAGCGGGGGCCTAGCACAGATACGCAGTATTTT.

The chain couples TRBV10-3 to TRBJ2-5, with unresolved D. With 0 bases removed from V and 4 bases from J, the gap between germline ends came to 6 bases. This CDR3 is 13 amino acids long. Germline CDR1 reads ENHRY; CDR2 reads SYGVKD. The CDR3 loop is CAISESERETQYF. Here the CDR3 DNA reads TGTGCCATCAGTGAGTCGGAGAGAGAGACCCAGTACTTC.

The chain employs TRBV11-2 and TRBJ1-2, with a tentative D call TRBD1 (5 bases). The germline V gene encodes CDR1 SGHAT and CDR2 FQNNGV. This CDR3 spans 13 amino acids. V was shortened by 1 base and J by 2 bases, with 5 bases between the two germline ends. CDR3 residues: CASSLAGNYGYTF. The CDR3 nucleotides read TGTGCCAGCAGCTTAGCAGGGAACTATGGCTACACCTTC.

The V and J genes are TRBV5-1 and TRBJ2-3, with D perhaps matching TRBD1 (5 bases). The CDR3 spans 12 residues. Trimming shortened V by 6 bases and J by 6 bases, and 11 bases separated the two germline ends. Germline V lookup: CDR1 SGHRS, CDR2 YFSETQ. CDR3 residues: CASNQGRDTQYF. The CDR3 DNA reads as TGCGCCAGCAACCAGGGAAGGGATACGCAGTATTTT.

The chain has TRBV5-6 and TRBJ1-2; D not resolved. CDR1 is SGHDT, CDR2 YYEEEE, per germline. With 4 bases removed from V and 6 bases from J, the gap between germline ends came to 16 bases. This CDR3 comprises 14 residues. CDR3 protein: CASSPYSGRDGYTF. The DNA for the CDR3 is TGTGCCAGCAGCCCATACTCGGGAAGGGATGGCTACACCTTC.

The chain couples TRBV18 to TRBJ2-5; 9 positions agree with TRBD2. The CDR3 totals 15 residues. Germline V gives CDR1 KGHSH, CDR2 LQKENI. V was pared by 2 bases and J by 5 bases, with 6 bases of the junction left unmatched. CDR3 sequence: CASSPELAGLETQYF. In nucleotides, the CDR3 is TGTGCCAGCTCACCAGAGCTAGCGGGGCTGGAGACCCAGTACTTC.

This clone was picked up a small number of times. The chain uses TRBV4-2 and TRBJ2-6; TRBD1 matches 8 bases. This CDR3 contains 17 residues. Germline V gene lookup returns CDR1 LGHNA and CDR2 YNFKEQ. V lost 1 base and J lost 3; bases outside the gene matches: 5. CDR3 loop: CASSQVTGGFGANVLTF. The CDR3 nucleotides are TGTGCCAGCAGCCAAGTCACAGGGGGATTTGGGGCCAACGTCCTGACTTTC.

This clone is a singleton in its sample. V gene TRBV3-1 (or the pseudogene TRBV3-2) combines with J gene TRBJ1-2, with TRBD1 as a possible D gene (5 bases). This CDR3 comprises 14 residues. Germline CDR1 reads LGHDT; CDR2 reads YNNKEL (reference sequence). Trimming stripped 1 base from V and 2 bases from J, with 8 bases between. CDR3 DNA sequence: TGTGCCAGCAGCCAAGCGGCAGGGAACTATGGCTACACCTTC. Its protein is CASSQAAGNYGYTF.

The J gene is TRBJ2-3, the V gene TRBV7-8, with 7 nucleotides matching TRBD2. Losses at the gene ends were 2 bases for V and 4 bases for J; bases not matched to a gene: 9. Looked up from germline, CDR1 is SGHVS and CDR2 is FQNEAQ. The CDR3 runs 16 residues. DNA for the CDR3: TGTGCCAGCAGCTTAACGGGGCTAGCGGTGGCAGATACGCAGTATTTT. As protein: CASSLTGLAVADTQYF.

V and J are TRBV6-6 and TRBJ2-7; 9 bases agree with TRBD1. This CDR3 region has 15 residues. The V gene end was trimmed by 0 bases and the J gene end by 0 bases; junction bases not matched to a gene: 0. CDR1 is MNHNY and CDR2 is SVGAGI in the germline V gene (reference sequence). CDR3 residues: CASSYSTGGSYEQYV. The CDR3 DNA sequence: TGTGCCAGCAGTTACTCGACAGGGGGCTCCTACGAGCAGTACGTC.

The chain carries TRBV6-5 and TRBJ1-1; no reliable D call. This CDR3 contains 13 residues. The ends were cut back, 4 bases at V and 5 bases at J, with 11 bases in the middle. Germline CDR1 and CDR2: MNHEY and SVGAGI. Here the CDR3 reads CASSWGERTEAFF. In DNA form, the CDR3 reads TGTGCCAGCAGTTGGGGAGAGAGGACTGAAGCTTTCTTT.

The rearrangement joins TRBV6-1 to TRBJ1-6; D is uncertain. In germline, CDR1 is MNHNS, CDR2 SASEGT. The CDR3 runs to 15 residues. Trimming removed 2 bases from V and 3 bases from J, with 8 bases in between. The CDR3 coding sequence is TGTGCCAGCAGTGAAAACAGCGGCTATAATTCACCCCTCCACTTT. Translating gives CASSENSGYNSPLHF.

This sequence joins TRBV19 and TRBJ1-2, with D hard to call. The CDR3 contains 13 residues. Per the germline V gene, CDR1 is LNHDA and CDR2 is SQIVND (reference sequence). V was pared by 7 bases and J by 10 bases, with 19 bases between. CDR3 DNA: TGTGCCAGTAAAGGCAGGCCTCTATACGACTACACCTTC. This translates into CASKGRPLYDYTF.

The CDR3 coding sequence is TGTGCCAGCTCACCACCGGTAGGGGATGACACTGAAGCTTTCTTT. Translating gives CASSPPVGDDTEAFF. V usage is TRBV18 and J usage is TRBJ1-1, with D perhaps matching TRBD1 (5 bases). Trimming took 0 bases from V and 3 from J, leaving 11 bases between them. The germline V gene encodes CDR1 KGHSH and CDR2 LQKENI. CDR3 length: 15 amino acids. The variable domain in full, completed from reference TRBV18 and TRBJ1-1, reads NAGVMQNPRHLVRRRGQEARLRCSPMKGHSHVYWYRQLPEEGLKFMVYLQKENIIDESGMPKERFSAEFPKEGPSILRIQQVVRGDSAAYFCASSPPVGDDTEAFFGQGTRLTVV.

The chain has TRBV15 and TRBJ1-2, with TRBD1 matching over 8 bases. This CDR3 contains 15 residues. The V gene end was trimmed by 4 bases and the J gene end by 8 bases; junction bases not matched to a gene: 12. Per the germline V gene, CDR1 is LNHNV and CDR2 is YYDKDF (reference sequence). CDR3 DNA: TGTGCCACCAGCACAAGTTCCGGACAGGGAGACGGCTACACCTTC. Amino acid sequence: CATSTSSGQGDGYTF.

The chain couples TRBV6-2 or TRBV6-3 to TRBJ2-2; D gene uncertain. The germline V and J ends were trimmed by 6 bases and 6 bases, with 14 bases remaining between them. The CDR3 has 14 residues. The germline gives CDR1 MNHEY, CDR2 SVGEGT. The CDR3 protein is CASSAGRKAGELFF. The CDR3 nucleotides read TGTGCCAGCAGCGCCGGCAGGAAAGCCGGGGAGCTGTTTTTT.

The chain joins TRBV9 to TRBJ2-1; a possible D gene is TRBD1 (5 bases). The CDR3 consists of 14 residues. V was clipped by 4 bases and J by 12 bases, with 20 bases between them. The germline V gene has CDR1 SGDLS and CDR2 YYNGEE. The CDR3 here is CASSTRQPGAVQFF. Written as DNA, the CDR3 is TGTGCCAGCAGCACGAGACAGCCTGGGGCTGTGCAGTTCTTC.

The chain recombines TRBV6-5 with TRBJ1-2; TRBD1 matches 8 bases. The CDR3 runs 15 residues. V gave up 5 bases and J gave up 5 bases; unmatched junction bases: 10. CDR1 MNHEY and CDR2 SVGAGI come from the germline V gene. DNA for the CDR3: TGTGCCAGCAGTCCCCCGGGACAGGTTTCGTATGGCTACACCTTC. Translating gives CASSPPGQVSYGYTF.

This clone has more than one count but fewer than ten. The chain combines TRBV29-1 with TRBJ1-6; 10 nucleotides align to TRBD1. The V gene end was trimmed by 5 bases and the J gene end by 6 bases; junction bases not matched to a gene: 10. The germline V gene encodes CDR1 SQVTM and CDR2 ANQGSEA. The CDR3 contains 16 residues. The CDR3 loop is CSVFRQGALSNSPLHF. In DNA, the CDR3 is TGCAGCGTTTTCCGACAGGGGGCATTGAGTAATTCACCCCTCCACTTT. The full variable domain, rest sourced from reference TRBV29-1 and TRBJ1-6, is SAVISQKPSRDICQRGTSLTIQCQVDSQVTMMFWYRQQPGQSLTLIATANQGSEATYESGFVIDKFPISRPNLTFSTLTVSNMSPEDSSIYLCSVFRQGALSNSPLHFGNGTRLTVT.

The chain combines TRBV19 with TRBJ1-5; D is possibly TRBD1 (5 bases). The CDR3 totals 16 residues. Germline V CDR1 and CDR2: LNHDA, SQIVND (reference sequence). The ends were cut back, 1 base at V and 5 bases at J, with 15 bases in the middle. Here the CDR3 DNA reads TGTGCCAGTAGTATAGCTTCAGGGAGGAAGGATCAGCCCCAGCATTTT. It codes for CASSIASGRKDQPQHF.

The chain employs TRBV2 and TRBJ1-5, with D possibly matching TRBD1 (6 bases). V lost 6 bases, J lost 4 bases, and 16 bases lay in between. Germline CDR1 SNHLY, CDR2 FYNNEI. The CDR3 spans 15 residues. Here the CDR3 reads CASSAPGDRNQPQHF. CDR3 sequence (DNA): TGTGCCAGCAGCGCCCCAGGGGATCGGAATCAGCCCCAGCATTTT.

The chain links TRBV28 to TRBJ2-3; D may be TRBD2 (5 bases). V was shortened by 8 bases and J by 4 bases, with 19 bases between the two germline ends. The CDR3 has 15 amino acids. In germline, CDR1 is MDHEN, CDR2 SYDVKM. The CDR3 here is CASSGLPPFADTQYF. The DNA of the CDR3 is TGTGCCAGCTCTGGACTTCCCCCGTTCGCAGATACGCAGTATTTT.